This T cell receptor (beta chain) is drawn from a study of blood T cell repertoires in COVID-19 (dated by TCRdb to the early 2020s). Regarding the complete study: Samples from collaborators originated in the United States, Italy and Spain and spanned both the acute and convalescent phases of COVID-19. The material from the prospective study consisted of cDNA or gDNA derived from T cells, B-cell-depleted T cells, or PBMCs. Deeply sampled blood TCRbeta repertoires from subjects exposed to, actively infected with, or recovered from COVID-19 were included in the dataset. A freely available public database, intended as a resource for researchers studying the immune response to SARS-CoV-2, is where the repertoires were released. Samples were obtained from the ongoing ImmuneRACE study (first 160 participants) and from approximately 1,200 subjects provided by 6 global collaborators. A de-identified subject ID, COVID-19 status, age in years and sex were almost always included in the sample metadata. Where available, HLA class I and class II types were obtained from metadata supplied by the sample provider rather than from assay-based typing. Broad study findings and their caveats: The amount of clinical and demographic metadata varied by source and participant and was provided uncurated.

TCRbeta CDR3 regions were amplified from genomic DNA by means of the immunoSEQ Assay, a bias-controlled multiplex PCR. The paper's processing steps were these. The number of nucleated cells in each sample was estimated by amplification of reference gene primers within the assay. To quantify the absolute abundance of each unique TCRbeta CDR3 rearrangement, sequence reads were collapsed and filtered. For each sample, productive Simpson clonality was calculated as the square root of Simpson's diversity index across productive rearrangements. Drawn from immuneACCESS, this table holds only the in-frame rearrangements with V and J called that TCRdb kept. Clones are partly lost; checked studies trace under half to an unresolved V gene and leave the rest unexplained. That table supplies the V and J calls and clone size; D and trimming were determined from the DNA. This sample is represented by around 190,000 clones; 80% to 90% of them were singletons. The ten largest clones add up to less than 2% of the sample.

Samples from volunteer blood donors who had recovered from COVID-19 were contributed by a second Seattle source. Collaborating institutions collected whole blood in K2EDTA tubes following their own protocols. Collaborator samples were shipped for TCRbeta analysis as frozen whole blood, isolated PBMCs, or DNA extracted from either sample type. In the case of this clone: The antigen it recognizes is unknown. The input lacks base qualities; no much larger clone sits a single base away.

Counted from cysteine to phenylalanine, this CDR3 has 14 amino acids. Only the CDR3 part of the read is kept: 42 bases, read in frame from the first base. Deletion took 5 bases off V and 4 bases off J, with a span of 14 bases between the germline ends. As encoded in the germline V gene, CDR1 is SGHTA while CDR2 is FQGNSA. Sequenced material: peripheral blood. The V and J genes are TRBV7-2 and TRBJ1-2; the D gene is unclear. This receptor was taken from a man aged 18-30 years who had recovered from COVID-19. The CDR3 region: CASSRPDLIYGYTF. In nucleotides, the sequence is TGTGCCAGCAGCCGGCCAGACTTAATCTATGGCTACACCTTC.